The rows below give T cell receptor beta chains drawn from one sample of a study of beta chain features in type 1 diabetes. Clones were read by immunoSEQ multiplex PCR, and TCRdb kept only the in-frame ones, dropping some. The data contain under 400,000 clones, approximately 12% of them singletons. Sequenced input: naive CD4+ T cells from blood. Receptor source: a man between 18 and 35 years old in good health. The CDR3 runs from the conserved cysteine through the conserved F or W. The D gene is left open where the match is weak. Expanded clones are given a class, and other clones once, few, many or no size at all.

J gene: TRBJ1-2; V gene: TRBV9; D gene: -; clone size: few; CDR3 DNA: TGTGCCAGCAGCCCCAGTGGGGGGGCTTACTATGGCTACACCTTC; CDR3 protein: CASSPSGGAYYGYTF
J gene: TRBJ2-5; V gene: TRBV18; D gene: TRBD1; clone size: -; CDR3 DNA: TGTGCCAGCTCACCACCCGGGACAGGGGGGACCCAGTACTTC; CDR3 protein: CASSPPGTGGTQYF
J gene: TRBJ2-1; V gene: TRBV7-9; D gene: TRBD2; clone size: few; CDR3 DNA: TGTGCCAGCAGCCCGCGTGGGACTATGAGCTCCTACAATGAGCAGTTCTTC; CDR3 protein: CASSPRGTMSSYNEQFF
J gene: TRBJ1-2; V gene: TRBV6-6; D gene: -; clone size: few; CDR3 DNA: TGTGCCAGCAGGATAGGAGGGGATGGCTACACCTTC; CDR3 protein: CASRIGGDGYTF
J gene: TRBJ1-2; V gene: TRBV5-1; D gene: TRBD1; clone size: -; CDR3 DNA: TGCGCCAGCAGCAGGCAGGGACAGGGCCTTGGGAGCAACTATGGCTACACCTTC; CDR3 protein: CASSRQGQGLGSNYGYTF
J gene: TRBJ1-2; V gene: TRBV4-3; D gene: TRBD1; clone size: few; CDR3 DNA: TGCGCCAGCAGCCCGCGGAGGGGGCAGCTTGTGGACTATGGCTACACCTTC; CDR3 protein: CASSPRRGQLVDYGYTF
J gene: TRBJ2-1; V gene: TRBV10-3; D gene: TRBD1; clone size: few; CDR3 DNA: TGTGCCATCAGCCCTGGACAGGGGCGGTGGAATGAGCAGTTCTTC; CDR3 protein: CAISPGQGRWNEQFF
J gene: TRBJ2-1; V gene: TRBV5-1; D gene: -; clone size: few; CDR3 DNA: TGCGCCAGCAGCTATAGCTCTAACGGAGCGACCTACAATGAGCAGTTCTTC; CDR3 protein: CASSYSSNGATYNEQFF
J gene: TRBJ2-7; V gene: TRBV6-5; D gene: TRBD2; clone size: -; CDR3 DNA: TGTGCCAGCAGCTCAGACCGGGGGGGCTACGAGCAGTACTTC; CDR3 protein: CASSSDRGGYEQYF
J gene: TRBJ2-2; V gene: TRBV9; D gene: TRBD1; clone size: -; CDR3 DNA: TGTGCCAGCAGCGTAAGGGGGCCAGCGAACACCGGGGAGCTGTTTTTT; CDR3 protein: CASSVRGPANTGELFF
J gene: TRBJ1-5; V gene: TRBV6-6; D gene: -; clone size: few; CDR3 DNA: TGTGCCAGCAGACACCGACAGGTCAGCAATCAGCCCCAGCATTTT; CDR3 protein: CASRHRQVSNQPQHF
J gene: TRBJ2-5; V gene: TRBV28; D gene: -; clone size: few; CDR3 DNA: TGTGCCAGCATCCTCTCCGGGGGAGAGACCCAGTACTTC; CDR3 protein: CASILSGGETQYF
J gene: TRBJ2-7; V gene: TRBV7-9; D gene: -; clone size: many; CDR3 DNA: TGTGCCAGCAGCTCCGGACAGCGCGAAGAGCAGTACTTC; CDR3 protein: CASSSGQREEQYF
J gene: TRBJ2-7; V gene: TRBV6-5; D gene: TRBD1; clone size: few; CDR3 DNA: TGTGCCAGCAGTAAAACAGGGGTTCTCAAGGACGAGCAGTACTTC; CDR3 protein: CASSKTGVLKDEQYF
J gene: TRBJ2-2; V gene: TRBV19; D gene: -; clone size: few; CDR3 DNA: TGTGCCAGTAGTATGAGGCACACTAACACCGGGGAGCTGTTTTTT; CDR3 protein: CASSMRHTNTGELFF
J gene: TRBJ2-7; V gene: TRBV9; D gene: TRBD2; clone size: few; CDR3 DNA: TGTGCCAGCAGCGTAGCTAGCGGGAGGGCCTACGAGCAGTACTTC; CDR3 protein: CASSVASGRAYEQYF
J gene: TRBJ1-5; V gene: TRBV18; D gene: TRBD1; clone size: few; CDR3 DNA: TGTGCCAGCTCGCGACAGGGGGAGAATCAGCCCCAGCATTTT; CDR3 protein: CASSRQGENQPQHF
J gene: TRBJ2-1; V gene: TRBV20-1; D gene: -; clone size: few; CDR3 DNA: TGCAGTGCTAGGCTCGGTGAGCAGTTCTTC; CDR3 protein: CSARLGEQFF
J gene: TRBJ2-3; V gene: TRBV7-2; D gene: TRBD2; clone size: few; CDR3 DNA: TGTGCCAGCGAACCGGGACTAGCGGAAACAGATACGCAGTATTTT; CDR3 protein: CASEPGLAETDTQYF
J gene: TRBJ2-7; V gene: TRBV29-1; D gene: TRBD1; clone size: -; CDR3 DNA: TGCAGCGTCCTATATAGGGACAGCCTCTCCTACGAGCAGTACTTC; CDR3 protein: CSVLYRDSLSYEQYF
J gene: TRBJ2-1; V gene: TRBV6-1; D gene: TRBD1; clone size: -; CDR3 DNA: TGTGCCAGCACTGAGATACCGGGACAGAAGTATCGAACTGGCTACAATGAGCAGTTCTTC; CDR3 protein: CASTEIPGQKYRTGYNEQFF
J gene: TRBJ2-1; V gene: TRBV9; D gene: TRBD2; clone size: few; CDR3 DNA: TGTGCCAGCAGAGAAGGACTAGCGGCGCAGGAGCAGTTCTTC; CDR3 protein: CASREGLAAQEQFF
J gene: TRBJ1-1; V gene: TRBV5-1; D gene: -; clone size: few; CDR3 DNA: TGCGCCAGCAGCTTTACTACGGCCACTGAAGCTTTCTTT; CDR3 protein: CASSFTTATEAFF
J gene: TRBJ2-6; V gene: TRBV21-1; D gene: -; clone size: -; CDR3 DNA: TGTGCCAGCAGCAAGAGGCAGATCTCTGGGGCCAACGTCCTGACTTTC; CDR3 protein: CASSKRQISGANVLTF
J gene: TRBJ1-2; V gene: TRBV30; D gene: TRBD1; clone size: few; CDR3 DNA: TGTGCCTGGAGCCTTCCTCCGGGACAGGGATACTATGGCTACACCTTC; CDR3 protein: CAWSLPPGQGYYGYTF
J gene: TRBJ1-2; V gene: TRBV19; D gene: -; clone size: few; CDR3 DNA: TGTGCCAGTAGTAGGGACACCAACTATGGCTACACCTTC; CDR3 protein: CASSRDTNYGYTF
J gene: TRBJ1-5; V gene: TRBV7-9; D gene: -; clone size: -; CDR3 DNA: TGTGCCAGCAGCTTATTCCAAGGGGTTAGCAATCAGCCCCAGCATTTT; CDR3 protein: CASSLFQGVSNQPQHF
J gene: TRBJ2-1; V gene: TRBV5-1; D gene: TRBD1; clone size: -; CDR3 DNA: TGCGCCAGCAGTCCCGGGACAGGGAATGAGCAGTTCTTC; CDR3 protein: CASSPGTGNEQFF
J gene: TRBJ2-3; V gene: TRBV28; D gene: -; clone size: -; CDR3 DNA: TGTGCCAGCTACCTCGCGGGGACTAGCACAGATACGCAGTATTTT; CDR3 protein: CASYLAGTSTDTQYF
J gene: TRBJ2-7; V gene: TRBV28; D gene: -; clone size: few; CDR3 DNA: TGTGCCAGCACAAATGCGTGGACACGGTCCTCTGACGAGCAGTACTTC; CDR3 protein: CASTNAWTRSSDEQYF
J gene: TRBJ1-4; V gene: TRBV6-6; D gene: -; clone size: few; CDR3 DNA: TGTGCCAGCAGTTGGGCGGGGGGGAATGAAAAACTGTTTTTT; CDR3 protein: CASSWAGGNEKLFF
J gene: TRBJ1-6; V gene: TRBV18; D gene: -; clone size: few; CDR3 DNA: TGTGCCAGCTCACCCTTGGCGGGGAATGGTTCACCCCTCCACTTT; CDR3 protein: CASSPLAGNGSPLHF
J gene: TRBJ1-1; V gene: TRBV30; D gene: -; clone size: -; CDR3 DNA: TGTGCCTGTAGAAGGGAGACCAACACTGAAGCTTTCTTT; CDR3 protein: CACRRETNTEAFF
J gene: TRBJ1-3; V gene: TRBV6-6; D gene: -; clone size: -; CDR3 DNA: TGTGCCAGCAGGGGACAAAACTCTGGAAACACCATATATTTT; CDR3 protein: CASRGQNSGNTIYF
J gene: TRBJ1-1; V gene: TRBV7-3; D gene: -; clone size: few; CDR3 DNA: TGTGCCAGCAGCCCCACGGGACACTTGAACACTGAAGCTTTCTTT; CDR3 protein: CASSPTGHLNTEAFF
J gene: TRBJ2-3; V gene: TRBV6-5; D gene: TRBD1; clone size: few; CDR3 DNA: TGTGCCAGCAGTTACTCACGGGACAGGGTTACAGATACGCAGTATTTT; CDR3 protein: CASSYSRDRVTDTQYF
J gene: TRBJ2-7; V gene: TRBV11-1; D gene: -; clone size: -; CDR3 DNA: TGTGCCAGCTTTGAGTCCCCAGGCTTTTTC; CDR3 protein: CASFESPGFF
J gene: TRBJ2-7; V gene: TRBV7-2; D gene: -; clone size: few; CDR3 DNA: TGTGCCAGCTCCAGGGGCTTCTCCTACGAGCAGTACTTC; CDR3 protein: CASSRGFSYEQYF
J gene: TRBJ2-5; V gene: TRBV9; D gene: TRBD2; clone size: few; CDR3 DNA: TGTGCCAGCAGCGCCCGTCTCGCGGGAGGAGAGACCCAGTACTTC; CDR3 protein: CASSARLAGGETQYF
J gene: TRBJ2-3; V gene: TRBV18; D gene: TRBD2; clone size: -; CDR3 DNA: TGTGCCAGCTCACGACGGACTAGCGGGGGGGGCACAGATACGCAGTATTTT; CDR3 protein: CASSRRTSGGGTDTQYF
J gene: TRBJ2-5; V gene: TRBV7-6; D gene: -; clone size: few; CDR3 DNA: TGTGCCAGCAGCTCCCTGGCTGTTCCAGAGACCCAGTACTTC; CDR3 protein: CASSSLAVPETQYF
J gene: TRBJ2-1; V gene: TRBV10-3; D gene: TRBD2; clone size: few; CDR3 DNA: TGTGCCATCAGTGAATCAGGGACTAGCGGGAGGCTCAATGAGCAGTTCTTC; CDR3 protein: CAISESGTSGRLNEQFF
J gene: TRBJ2-1; V gene: TRBV2; D gene: -; clone size: -; CDR3 DNA: TGTGCCAGCAGTGATTTCCGAGGGCTCACCTACAATGAGCAGTTCTTC; CDR3 protein: CASSDFRGLTYNEQFF
J gene: TRBJ2-2; V gene: TRBV19; D gene: TRBD1; clone size: few; CDR3 DNA: TGTGCCAGTAGTTCGCGAGGACAGGGTGGCGGGGAGCTGTTTTTT; CDR3 protein: CASSSRGQGGGELFF
J gene: TRBJ1-2; V gene: TRBV30; D gene: -; clone size: -; CDR3 DNA: TGTGCCTGGAGTGTAAACCCCACAGGGTATGGCTACACCTTC; CDR3 protein: CAWSVNPTGYGYTF
J gene: TRBJ1-1; V gene: TRBV7-2; D gene: -; clone size: few; CDR3 DNA: TGTGCCAGCAGCTCCCACGGGGGTCAGAACACTGAAGCTTTCTTT; CDR3 protein: CASSSHGGQNTEAFF
J gene: TRBJ1-1; V gene: TRBV6-1; D gene: -; clone size: -; CDR3 DNA: TGTGCCAGCAGTGAAGAGTACACAGAAGCTTTCTTT; CDR3 protein: CASSEEYTEAFF
J gene: TRBJ2-3; V gene: TRBV7-3; D gene: -; clone size: -; CDR3 DNA: TGTGCCAGCAGCCCCACAAACCAGCGAAGCACAGATACGCAGTATTTT; CDR3 protein: CASSPTNQRSTDTQYF
J gene: TRBJ2-2; V gene: TRBV20-1; D gene: -; clone size: few; CDR3 DNA: TGCAGTGCCCGCCGGACCGGGGAGCTGTTTTTT; CDR3 protein: CSARRTGELFF
J gene: TRBJ2-7; V gene: TRBV28; D gene: TRBD2; clone size: -; CDR3 DNA: TGTGCCACCCTGACTAGCGGGGGGGCTTACGAGCAGTACTTC; CDR3 protein: CATLTSGGAYEQYF
J gene: TRBJ1-5; V gene: TRBV19; D gene: TRBD1; clone size: -; CDR3 DNA: TGTGCCAGTAGTACATCAGGGGGCCATCAGCCCCAGCATTTT; CDR3 protein: CASSTSGGHQPQHF
J gene: TRBJ2-3; V gene: TRBV6-5; D gene: -; clone size: -; CDR3 DNA: TGTGCCAGCAGTTATTGGGCAGGGGAATCCACAGATACGCAGTATTTT; CDR3 protein: CASSYWAGESTDTQYF
J gene: TRBJ2-7; V gene: TRBV5-4; D gene: -; clone size: few; CDR3 DNA: TGTGCCAGCAGCTTCTACGACGAGCAGTACTTC; CDR3 protein: CASSFYDEQYF
J gene: TRBJ2-7; V gene: TRBV7-9; D gene: -; clone size: few; CDR3 DNA: TGTGCCAGCAGCTTACGTGGGGGGTTAAACGAGCAGTACTTC; CDR3 protein: CASSLRGGLNEQYF
J gene: TRBJ1-1; V gene: TRBV19; D gene: -; clone size: few; CDR3 DNA: TGTGCCAGTTCAGAACAATCGAACACTGAAGCTTTCTTT; CDR3 protein: CASSEQSNTEAFF
J gene: TRBJ2-5; V gene: TRBV9; D gene: -; clone size: -; CDR3 DNA: TGTGCCAGTCTCGGGAGTCGGTCAGAGACCCAGTACTTC; CDR3 protein: CASLGSRSETQYF
J gene: TRBJ2-6; V gene: TRBV7-2; D gene: -; clone size: -; CDR3 DNA: TGTGCCAGCAGCTTCCTCTCTGGGGCCAACGTCCTGACTTTC; CDR3 protein: CASSFLSGANVLTF